This T cell receptor beta chain was found in a study of cytomegalovirus exposure and HLA in healthy donors (dated by TCRdb to about 2017). For the study in its entirety: An earlier analysis of roughly 500 of the donors reported approximately 280 Gb of sequence data and 95 million to 140 million unique TCR beta sequences obtained from about 200 million T cells. Roughly 300 gigabases of sequencing data and some 85 million unique TCR sequences were included in an early release covering about 620 HLA-typed donors. Of the roughly 430 genotyped donors, 65% to 90% fell in the genetic ancestry cluster associated with self-reported Caucasian donors. The aim of the study was to test whether cataloging public T cell receptors could identify signatures of past pathogen exposure. The T cell repertoires of under 700 subjects were profiled by immunosequencing and related to cytomegalovirus serostatus. Besides the first cohort of 500 to 700 subjects, a separate validation cohort made up of about 120 different subjects was used. High-throughput TCR immunosequencing, statistical association of individual TCRs with disease status, and machine learning were combined to predict cytomegalovirus infection status. A later analysis re-analyzed previously published TCR beta repertoires from 660 or so donors and added high-resolution HLA genotyping to study TCR occurrence patterns. Rather than drawing on any new phenotypic data, the later analysis identified candidate immune exposures from TCR beta sequences and the way those sequences occurred across donors. In an earlier analysis of roughly 600 of the donors, high-throughput TCR beta sequencing was used to judge whether each TCR beta V gene segment behaved as functional or pseudogenic. Donor age, sex, ethnicity and CMV serostatus were collected together with the repertoire data. A later genetic analysis took genome-wide SNP genotypes for about 55% of the 666 donors and used that subset as a discovery cohort. Every discovery cohort repertoire had been produced on one sequencing platform. Both class I and class II loci were covered by HLA typing, at four-digit resolution. The number of typed donors differed by locus: roughly 620-640 for A, B, C, DRB1 and DQB1; some 500 for DQA1; around 580 for DPA1; and roughly 470 for DPB1. Because of strong linkage in the cohort, five DR-DQ haplotypes were treated as single units for association and clustering. Among roughly 400 genotyped donors of the cohort, an average of around 240,000 unique TCR beta nucleotide sequences were sequenced per donor, roughly 20% of them non-productive.

As concerns this clone: It lacks a known antigen. No much larger clonotype is one base removed from it; base qualities were not supplied.

The cohort comprised approximately 700 healthy bone marrow donors. Cohort members were all nominally healthy when sampled, although unrecorded immune exposures were likely present. The donor tested CMV seropositive and was one of the 289 seropositive cohort members. Every donor gave a peripheral blood sample, and the peripheral blood mononuclear cells from that sample were used for TCR beta sequencing. The Qiagen DNeasy Blood Extraction Kit was used to extract genomic DNA from the blood cell samples. Overall results and qualifications from the work: When HLA alleles, especially DR and DQ, strongly co-occurred, attributing TCR associations to individual alleles was difficult. Compared with the roughly 670-donor mean, donors in an Asian-associated ancestry cluster had fewer N-insertions in productive TCRs, according to a later genetic analysis. A cluster of highly shared sequence variants was judged likely to be a technical artifact of the sequencing pipeline. A later analysis found that HLA-associated TCR beta chains were more clonally expanded and had lower generation probabilities than equally common non-associated chains. A further reported finding was that TCR beta sequences accurately predicted the HLA-A and HLA-B alleles for most subjects in the first cohort. Across donors, most TCR sequences were observed very rarely, whereas some public TCRs were present in many individuals. The authors suggested that the approach could potentially be extended to other disease states and immunological phenotypes. Linkage disequilibrium might explain the correlated functional status among segregating V segments, but an unknown experimental factor could not be excluded. For the cohort, immune exposure information was limited to CMV serostatus. Presence/absence analyses assumed roughly uniform sequencing depth across donors, an assumption that may not hold. Cytomegalovirus status was reported to be diagnosed by the classifier with high specificity and sensitivity in both the original and validation cohorts. In a later analysis, the rate of TCR association differed among HLA loci, with DRB1 alleles having the most associated TCRs and HLA-C alleles having the fewest. At a false discovery rate of 0.05, a later analysis linked around 15,000 TCR beta sequences to specific HLA alleles. The study listed 150 to 200 TCR beta chains as associated with cytomegalovirus. According to a later analysis, parvovirus B19, influenza, CMV and Epstein-Barr virus appeared linked to several top co-occurrence clusters. The cohort was sequenced for TCR beta chains only, and without alpha or paired-chain data the features that could be detected were limited. V-gene and J-gene trimming of TCR beta chains was associated with a missense DCLRE1C variant in a later genetic analysis, and the association was replicated in an independent cohort. HLA typing was unavailable for some donors at each locus, so association tests used only the typed subset. Because counts were too low, 15 or so rarely observed V segments, including chromosome 9 orphons, were excluded from the earlier analysis of 587 of the donors. An earlier analysis of around 500 of the donors showed that most TCR beta V segments appeared in productive rearrangements either about 90% or about 30% of the time, which broadly matched IMGT annotations. In a later analysis, most CMV-associated TCR beta chains were found to appear HLA-restricted, with HLA associations seemingly driven largely by CMV exposure. In vitro tests confirmed that a few of the cytomegalovirus-associated TCR beta chains recognize cytomegalovirus antigens.

The library came from the immunoSEQ multiplex PCR assay. The multiplex PCR relied on a mix of 60 forward primers for TCR Vbeta segments and 13 reverse primers for TCR Jbeta segments. Amplification of the CDR3 region of rearranged TCR beta genes was performed with a multiplex PCR assay on genomic DNA. On the Illumina HiSeq System, the amplified TCR beta libraries were sequenced as 87-base-pair reads. In the source study's methods: A later analysis counted some 80 million unique TCR beta chains across the 670 or so repertoires, and 10 million to 11 million of these chains were shared by at least two donors. Raw reads were error-corrected and collapsed into unique sequences by a nearest-neighbor algorithm in which closely related sequences were merged to remove PCR and sequencing errors. V, D and J gene segments were assigned by aligning CDR3 sequences to IMGT reference sequences. For a sequence to be retained, at least a six-nucleotide match to both a V gene segment and a J gene segment was required. Rearrangements were called productive when the CDR3 lacked stop codons and stayed in frame with V and J; all others were non-productive. CDR3 was defined by IMGT convention, running from the second conserved V-encoded cysteine to the conserved J-encoded phenylalanine. The earlier analysis of about 560 of the donors excluded any sequence lacking an unambiguous match to a single V gene segment. An earlier analysis of several hundred of the donors called V segments functional above 56.7% productive rearrangements and segregating when the between-donor standard deviation exceeded 5%. A statistical classification framework was built to diagnose cytomegalovirus status from the catalog of TCR beta chain sequences. In a later analysis, V and J genes were assigned by comparing TCR nucleotide sequences against IMGT/GENE-DB human TR gene sequences. A later analysis assigned CDR3 sequences and most-parsimonious VDJ recombination scenarios with the TCRdist pipeline. In a later analysis, each TCR beta chain was defined by its CDR3 amino acid sequence together with its V-gene family, and reads lacking a unique V-gene family were excluded. To address suspected cross-contamination and a sequencing artifact, a later analysis removed roughly 640 highly shared, low-generation-probability nucleotide sequences. A later analysis calculated a clonal expansion index for each public chain from normalized within-repertoire ranks of inferred template counts. A later analysis computed generation probabilities with a VDJ recombination model fitted to out-of-frame rearrangements, and checked the results against IGoR. Hypergeometric tests were used in a later analysis to score TCR-TCR, TCR-HLA and TCR-CMV co-occurrence, with a repertoire-size bias correction applied to the TCR pairs. False discovery rates were estimated in a later analysis by permuting HLA or CMV assignments 20 times. In a later analysis, co-occurring TCRs were grouped using DBSCAN, and TCRdist sequence similarity was added for clustering within HLA-allele-positive subsets. Repertoires with fewer than 30,000 or more than 120,000 public chains, plus five repertoires with anomalous nucleotide sharing, were excluded from co-occurrence clustering. The clones in this table, taken by TCRdb from immuneACCESS, are in-frame only. Not every clone is retained; where verified, under half of the shortfall comes from an unresolved V gene, and the cause of the rest is unknown. D and trimming were read from the DNA, whereas the V and J calls and clone size are those reported in that table. The sample profile shows 250,000 to 300,000 clones; 80% to 90% of them were found once. The biggest ten clones account for about 2% of the sample.

Sequencing was performed on PBMCs. This TCR came from a woman aged 40 to 50 in good health and CMV-seropositive.

At the DNA level, the sequence is TGTGCCAGCAGAGAGAGGGGGACTAGCGGTACCTACGAGCAGTACTTC. It encodes CASRERGTSGTYEQYF. The chain is encoded by TRBV6-6 joined to TRBJ2-7; 11 of the junction bases match TRBD2. Including cysteine and phenylalanine, the CDR3 has 16 amino acids. Left in the record is the CDR3 DNA by itself, 48 bases read in frame from the first base. Trimming takes 6 bases off V and 2 bases off J; junction bases not matched to a gene: 9. CDR1 and CDR2 are drawn from the germline V gene (reference sequence): MNHNY, SVGAGI.